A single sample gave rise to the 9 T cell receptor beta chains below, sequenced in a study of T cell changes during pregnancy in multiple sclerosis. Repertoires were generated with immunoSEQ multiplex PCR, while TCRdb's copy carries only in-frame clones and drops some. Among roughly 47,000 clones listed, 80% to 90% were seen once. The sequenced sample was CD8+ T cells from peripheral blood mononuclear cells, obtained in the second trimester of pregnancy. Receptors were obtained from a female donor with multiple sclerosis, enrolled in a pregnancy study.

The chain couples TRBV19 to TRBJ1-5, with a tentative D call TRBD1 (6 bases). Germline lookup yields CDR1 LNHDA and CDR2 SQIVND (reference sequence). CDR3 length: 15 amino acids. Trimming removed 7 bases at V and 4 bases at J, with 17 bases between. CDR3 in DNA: TGTGCCAGTACCGTCGTGGGAGGGACAAATCAGCCCCAGCATTTT. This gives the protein CASTVVGGTNQPQHF.

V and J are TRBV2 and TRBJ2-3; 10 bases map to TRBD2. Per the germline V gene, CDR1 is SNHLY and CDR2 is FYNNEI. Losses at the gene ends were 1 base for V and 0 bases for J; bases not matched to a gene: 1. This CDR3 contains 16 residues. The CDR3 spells CASSEGAGGSTDTQYF. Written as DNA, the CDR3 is TGTGCCAGCAGTGAAGGAGCGGGGGGGAGCACAGATACGCAGTATTTT. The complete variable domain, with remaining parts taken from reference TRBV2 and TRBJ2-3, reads EPEVTQTPSHQVTQMGQEVILRCVPISNHLYFYWYRQILGQKVEFLVSFYNNEISEKSEIFDDQFSVERPDGSNFTLKIRSTKLEDSAMYFCASSEGAGGSTDTQYFGPGTRLTVL.

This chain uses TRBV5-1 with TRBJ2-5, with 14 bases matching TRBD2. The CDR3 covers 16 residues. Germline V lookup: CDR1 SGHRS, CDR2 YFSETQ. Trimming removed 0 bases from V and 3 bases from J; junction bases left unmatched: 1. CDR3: CASSLATSGREETQYF. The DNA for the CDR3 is TGCGCCAGCAGCTTGGCGACTAGCGGGAGGGAAGAGACCCAGTACTTC.

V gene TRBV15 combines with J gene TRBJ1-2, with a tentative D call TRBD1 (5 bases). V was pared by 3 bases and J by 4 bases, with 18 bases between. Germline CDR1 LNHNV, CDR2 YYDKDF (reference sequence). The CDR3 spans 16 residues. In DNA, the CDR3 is TGTGCCACCAGCAGTTCCACTCCCACAGGCGCCTATGGCTACACCTTC. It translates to CATSSSTPTGAYGYTF. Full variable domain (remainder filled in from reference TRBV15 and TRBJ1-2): DAMVIQNPRYQVTQFGKPVTLSCSQTLNHNVMYWYQQKSSQAPKLLFHYYDKDFNNEADTPDNFQSRRPNTSFCFLDIRSPGLGDTAMYLCATSSSTPTGAYGYTFGSGTRLTVV.

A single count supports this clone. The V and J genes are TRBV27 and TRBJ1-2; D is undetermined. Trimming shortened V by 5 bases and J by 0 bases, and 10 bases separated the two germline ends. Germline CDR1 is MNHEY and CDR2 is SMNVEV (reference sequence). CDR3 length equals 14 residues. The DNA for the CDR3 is TGTGCCAGCAGTCTGTCAGGCCCTAACTATGGCTACACCTTC. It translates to CASSLSGPNYGYTF.

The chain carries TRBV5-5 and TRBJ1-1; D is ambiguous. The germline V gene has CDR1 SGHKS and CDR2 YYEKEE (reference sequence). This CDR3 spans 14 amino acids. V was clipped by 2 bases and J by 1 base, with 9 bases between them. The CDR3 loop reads CASSFLDWNTEAFF. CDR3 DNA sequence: TGTGCCAGCAGCTTTCTGGACTGGAACACTGAAGCTTTCTTT.

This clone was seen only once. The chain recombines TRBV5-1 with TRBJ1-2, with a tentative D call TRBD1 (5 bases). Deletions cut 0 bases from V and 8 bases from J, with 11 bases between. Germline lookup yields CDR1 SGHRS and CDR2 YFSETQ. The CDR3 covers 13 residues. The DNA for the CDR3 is TGCGCCAGCAGCTTGGCACAGGTGGGCGGCTACACCTTC. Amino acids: CASSLAQVGGYTF.

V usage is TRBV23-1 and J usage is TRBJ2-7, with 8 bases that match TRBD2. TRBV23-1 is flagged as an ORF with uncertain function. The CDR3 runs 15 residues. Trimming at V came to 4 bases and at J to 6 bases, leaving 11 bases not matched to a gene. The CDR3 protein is CASSPPLGLVGEQYF. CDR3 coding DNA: TGCGCCAGCAGTCCCCCCCTGGGACTAGTAGGCGAGCAGTACTTC.

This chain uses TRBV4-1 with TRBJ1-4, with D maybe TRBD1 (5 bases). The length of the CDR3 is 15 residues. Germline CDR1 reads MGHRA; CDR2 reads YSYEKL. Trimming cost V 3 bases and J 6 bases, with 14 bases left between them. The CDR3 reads CASSHDSRGDEKLFF. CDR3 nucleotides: TGCGCCAGCAGCCACGACTCGCGGGGGGATGAAAAACTGTTTTTT.